Below are 16 T cell receptor beta chains sequenced from a single sample in a study of blood T cell repertoires in COVID-19. The repertoire was sequenced with immunoSEQ multiplex PCR; TCRdb's copy has only in-frame clones and lacks some. The profile covers 100,000 to 120,000 clones, with 65% to 90% appearing a single time and 30% to 45% taken by the ten largest. The sample taken for sequencing was peripheral blood. The receptors come from a man older than 75 with acute or convalescent COVID-19.

The V gene is TRBV29-1, the J gene TRBJ2-5; 7 bases are a match to TRBD1. Germline V CDR1 and CDR2: SQVTM, ANQGSEA. The CDR3 totals 12 residues. The ends lost 5 bases at V and 7 bases at J; junction bases unmatched: 7. This CDR3 is CSVRGPDGTQYF. Here the CDR3 DNA reads TGCAGCGTTAGGGGGCCAGACGGGACCCAGTACTTC.

This clone was observed a few times. CDR3 amino acids: CAWSVGLARMQTQYF. In nucleotides, the CDR3 is TGTGCCTGGAGTGTTGGCCTAGCGCGTATGCAGACCCAGTACTTC. The chain combines TRBV30 with TRBJ2-5; D possibly corresponds to TRBD2 (6 bases). Germline V gene data show CDR1 as GTSNPN and CDR2 as SVGIG (reference sequence). Deletions cut 0 bases from V and 6 bases from J, with 17 bases between. The CDR3 sequence is 15 residues long. Complete variable domain (other parts from reference TRBV30 and TRBJ2-5): SQTIHQWPATLVQPVGSPLSLECTVEGTSNPNLYWYRQAAGRGLQLLFYSVGIGQISSEVPQNLSASRPQDRQFILSSKKLLLSDSGFYLCAWSVGLARMQTQYFGPGTRLLVL.

The V gene is TRBV5-6, the J gene TRBJ2-3; 11 nucleotides agree with TRBD1. The V gene end was trimmed by 2 bases and the J gene end by 5 bases; junction bases not matched to a gene: 7. The CDR3 consists of 16 residues. CDR1 is SGHDT and CDR2 is YYEEEE in the germline V gene. CDR3 nucleotides: TGTGCCAGCAGCTTTGGGACAGGGGGTATTGGAGATACGCAGTATTTT. It yields the protein CASSFGTGGIGDTQYF.

The chain joins TRBV19 to TRBJ2-1; TRBD1 aligns across 9 bases. Germline V gene data show CDR1 as LNHDA and CDR2 as SQIVND (reference sequence). The CDR3 runs to 15 residues. With V trimmed by 3 bases and J by 4 bases, 4 bases remained unmatched. The CDR3: CASSMGDRAYNEQFF. The DNA for the CDR3 is TGTGCCAGTAGTATGGGGGACAGGGCTTACAATGAGCAGTTCTTC.

This chain connects TRBV18 to TRBJ2-5; possible D gene TRBD1, 6 bases. Germline V lookup: CDR1 KGHSH, CDR2 LQKENI. The germline V and J ends were trimmed by 2 bases and 5 bases, with 18 bases remaining between them. The CDR3 consists of 16 residues. This CDR3 reads CASSPFYGTPGETQYF. The CDR3 DNA sequence: TGTGCCAGCTCACCATTTTATGGGACACCCGGGGAGACCCAGTACTTC.

The V gene is TRBV28, the J gene TRBJ1-5; D remains ambiguous. Per the germline V gene, CDR1 is MDHEN and CDR2 is SYDVKM. V dropped 0 bases and J dropped 8 bases, with 14 bases sitting between them. CDR3 size: 15 residues. DNA for the CDR3: TGTGCCAGCAGTTTATGGGCCGGAGCCCGTAAGCCCCAGCATTTT. This encodes CASSLWAGARKPQHF.

The CDR3 reads CASSLGRTDTQYF. CDR3 coding DNA: TGTGCCAGCAGCTTGGGGCGCACAGATACGCAGTATTTT. The rearrangement joins TRBV11-1 to TRBJ2-3, with a weak D call TRBD1 (5 bases). Germline CDR1 SGHAT, CDR2 FQDESV (reference sequence). The V gene lost 3 bases and the J gene lost 1 base, with 5 bases spanning the gap. The CDR3 is 13 amino acids.

The chain uses TRBV5-1 and TRBJ2-7, with TRBD2 matching over 12 bases. CDR1 and CDR2 from the germline V gene are SGHRS and YFSETQ. J lost 5 bases, V lost 4 bases, and 7 bases had no gene match. This CDR3 is 15 amino acids long. CDR3 coding DNA: TGCGCCAGCAGCCTTCTAGCGGGAGGGTGGAACGAGCAGTACTTC. Amino acids: CASSLLAGGWNEQYF.

This chain joins TRBV7-9 and TRBJ1-1, with 7 bases matching TRBD1. The V gene's germline CDR1 is SEHNR and CDR2 FQNEAQ (reference sequence). This CDR3 contains 15 residues. The trim removed 5 bases at V and 0 bases at J, leaving 6 bases unmatched. This CDR3 reads CASSQRGQLNTEAFF. The CDR3 nucleotides read TGTGCCAGCAGCCAAAGGGGGCAGCTGAACACTGAAGCTTTCTTT. Supplemented by reference TRBV7-9 and TRBJ1-1, the full variable domain reads DTGVSQNPRHKITKRGQNVTFRCDPISEHNRLYWYRQTLGQGPEFLTYFQNEAQLEKSRLLSDRFSAERPKGSFSTLEIQRTEQGDSAMYLCASSQRGQLNTEAFFGQGTRLTVV.

The chain joins TRBV6-5 to TRBJ1-1; TRBD1 matches at 7 bases. CDR3 length: 13 residues. After removal of 6 bases from V and 4 bases from J, the junction contained 5 bases not matched to a gene. Germline V lookup: CDR1 MNHEY, CDR2 SVGAGI. For the CDR3, the DNA is TGTGCCAGCAGGACAGGGAGAGGCACTGAAGCTTTCTTT. It yields the protein CASRTGRGTEAFF.

This chain joins TRBV6-4 and TRBJ2-1; D unresolved. V lost 2 bases to trimming and J lost 9 bases, with 14 bases between them. Per germline, CDR1 MRHNA and CDR2 SNTAGT. The length of the CDR3 is 14 residues. CDR3 nucleotides: TGTGCCAGCAGTGACGATCTAGGAATCGGTGAGCAGTTCTTC. Translated, it gives CASSDDLGIGEQFF.

The rearrangement uses TRBV11-2 and TRBJ2-7, with TRBD2 as a possible D gene (6 bases). The CDR3 is made up of 14 amino acids. V dropped 5 bases and J dropped 5 bases, with 16 bases sitting between them. Germline V gene data show CDR1 as SGHAT and CDR2 as FQNNGV. The CDR3 spells CASSPGGGRHEQYF. CDR3 coding DNA: TGTGCCAGCAGCCCCGGCGGTGGGAGGCACGAGCAGTACTTC.

The CDR3 sequence: CASSLGSGDPSGANVLTF. The CDR3 bases are TGCGCCAGCAGCTTGGGATCAGGGGATCCCTCTGGGGCCAACGTCCTGACTTTC. The chain combines TRBV5-1 with TRBJ2-6; D may be TRBD1 (6 bases). The CDR3 has 18 residues. Germline V gives CDR1 SGHRS, CDR2 YFSETQ. Between the trimmed V and J ends, which lost 0 bases and 0 bases, there was a span of 13 bases.

This sequence joins TRBV18 and TRBJ2-3, with a weak D call TRBD1 (5 bases). The CDR3 spans 17 residues. V was trimmed by 1 base and J by 2 bases, leaving 16 bases between them. Germline loops: CDR1 KGHSH, CDR2 LQKENI. The CDR3 DNA follows: TGTGCCAGCTCACCACTCTCGGACATTAAGTACACAGATACGCAGTATTTT. Translated: CASSPLSDIKYTDTQYF. The full variable domain, completed using reference TRBV18 and TRBJ2-3, is NAGVMQNPRHLVRRRGQEARLRCSPMKGHSHVYWYRQLPEEGLKFMVYLQKENIIDESGMPKERFSAEFPKEGPSILRIQQVVRGDSAAYFCASSPLSDIKYTDTQYFGPGTRLTVL.

This clone was seen only a few times. The chain combines TRBV28 with TRBJ2-1, with D possibly matching TRBD2 (6 bases). V dropped 5 bases and J dropped 3 bases, with 17 bases sitting between them. This CDR3 is 16 amino acids long. The V gene's germline CDR1 is MDHEN and CDR2 SYDVKM. The CDR3 sequence is CASSNSAGKSYNEQFF. The CDR3 nucleotides read TGTGCCAGCAGTAATTCGGCGGGGAAAAGCTACAATGAGCAGTTCTTC.

The chain links TRBV19 to TRBJ1-5, with no clear D. The CDR3 has 14 residues. Looked up from germline, CDR1 is LNHDA and CDR2 is SQIVND (reference sequence). Trimming took off 6 bases at V and 2 bases at J, with 11 bases between the two ends. The CDR3 loop reads CASRPSPGNQPQHF. The CDR3 coding sequence is TGTGCCAGTAGGCCTTCGCCAGGCAATCAGCCCCAGCATTTT. Together with reference TRBV19 and TRBJ1-5, the CDR3 gives the full variable domain: DGGITQSPKYLFRKEGQNVTLSCEQNLNHDAMYWYRQDPGQGLRLIYYSQIVNDFQKGDIAEGYSVSREKKESFPLTVTSAQKNPTAFYLCASRPSPGNQPQHFGDGTRLSIL.